This T cell receptor beta chain was observed in a study of blood T cells in healthy people across ages. This clonotype was detected many times. The use of a sample-barcoded 5' primer and a J-beta primer mix characterized a second PCR of about 6 to 11 cycles. TCRdb itself ran the 5' RACE reads through MiXCR, one entry per CDR3 protein. The sample yields around 970,000 distinct CDR3 sequences, roughly 50% seen once. There are 14 residues in the CDR3. Looked up from germline, CDR1 is SQVTM and CDR2 is ANQGSEA. V trimming: 4 bases; J trimming: 2 bases; junction bases outside the gene matches: 6. Sample: blood. The J gene is TRBJ2-7, the V gene TRBV29-1, with 9 bases matching TRBD2. The receptor's source is a woman aged 60-75 years in good health. The CDR3 sequence is CSVGLLAGTYEQYF. The CDR3 DNA sequence: TGCAGCGTTGGTTTACTAGCGGGCACCTACGAGCAGTACTTC.